This is a list of T cell receptor beta chains from one sample in a study of blood T cells in healthy people across ages. TCRdb re-analysed the 5' RACE reads in MiXCR, keeping a single row per CDR3 protein. The sample contains over a million distinct CDR3 sequences, approximately 42% of which appear only once. Sequencing was done on a sample of blood. These TCRs come from a woman between 18 and 30 years old in good health. CDR3s include the opening cysteine and the closing phenylalanine or tryptophan. Some rows mark clone size as missing; the rest say once, few, many or name a class of expanded clone.

clone_size | v_call | cdr3_aa
NA | TRBV2 | CASDEAGTRASEQYF
NA | TRBV6-5 | CASSYYTGDYGYTF
NA | TRBV9 | CASSVQGGTYNEQFF
NA | TRBV6-2/TRBV6-3 | CASSYEAGPDEQYF
NA | TRBV6-1 | CASSEGPGIPDTQYF
once | TRBV4-2 | CASRMGTGGGQETQYF
NA | TRBV5-6 | CASSADREYEQYF
NA | TRBV27 | CASGPISGSYNSPLHF
NA | TRBV24-1 | CATSDGAIETQYF
NA | TRBV20-1 | CSAHDWKRGYTF
NA | TRBV10-3 | CAIKGGQGDYEQYF
NA | TRBV11-2 | CASSRTGGLAGVVETQYF
NA | TRBV13 | CASSNRGGALETQYF
NA | TRBV3-1 | CASSPRSSSEQYF
NA | TRBV10-2 | CASSWPTQTRNTGELFF
few | TRBV6-2/TRBV6-3 | CASRPVGWAELETQYF
NA | TRBV18 | CASSPFNGDTEAFF
NA | TRBV14 | CASSQTLDWGTGKLFF
few | TRBV29-1 | CSVEVKAGVGELFF
NA | TRBV11-2 | CASRTSLADNNEQFF
NA | TRBV20-1 | CSASTKGNEQFF
NA | TRBV10-3 | CAIGLSETQYF
NA | TRBV6-5 | CASSYEGNRYGYTF
NA | TRBV4-2 | CASSQVTSGASDTQYF
NA | TRBV27 | CASSPTQTGGFSPLHF
few | TRBV11-2 | CASSLVKPGLDYEQYF
NA | TRBV7-9 | CASSSGLALGFSYNEQFF
few | TRBV6-2/TRBV6-3 | CASSYSQGVAYNEQFF
once | TRBV10-3 | CAISGGNHLGYGYTF
NA | TRBV6-1 | CASSEGTVPNYGYTF
many | TRBV6-6 | CASNPTGIYNEQFF
NA | TRBV3-1 | CASSPPGRGATQYF
NA | TRBV5-1 | CAIDFGEQGCMDTEAFF
few | TRBV4-1 | CASSQVGGALGDTQYF
few | TRBV6-5 | CASGETSGGWEQYF
NA | TRBV7-9 | CASRLQGTQETQYF
NA | TRBV28 | CASSGRSTSGQETQYF
NA | TRBV29-1 | CSVVNPLSSGNTIYF
NA | TRBV10-2 | CASSSGGYNSPLHF
few | TRBV20-1 | CSAAGGDNYGYTF
once | TRBV5-1 | CASSLEWLAGPIYEQYF
NA | TRBV13 | CASSLSGNRGLYEQYF
few | TRBV21-1 | CASSFPGTLYEQYF
NA | TRBV5-1 | CASSQDFAANEKLFF
NA | TRBV6-5 | CASGGEPYNEQYF
NA | TRBV7-2 | CASSLEVLDRGNYGYTF
NA | TRBV10-3 | CAISAVLGLAVSTDTQYF
NA | TRBV18 | CASSPAGGTSGQETQYF
NA | TRBV10-3 | CAIGERGLGEQYF
NA | TRBV6-5 | CASSYSRVGNSPLHF
few | TRBV12-3/TRBV12-4 | CASSPHRASQSGTDTQYF
many | TRBV7-9 | CASSSGTSFNEQFF
NA | TRBV7-9 | CASSLAPSKDTQYF
NA | TRBV3-1 | CASSQGAGTGSNEQFF